The entry that follows covers one T cell receptor beta chain sequence. The data were produced by immunoSEQ multiplex PCR, yet TCRdb's version contains in-frame clones alone and is incomplete. In the table there are roughly 83,000 clones, about 91% of which are singletons. This sample is drawn from a study of T cell changes during pregnancy in multiple sclerosis. Unmatched junction bases numbered 2, after V lost 5 bases and J lost 1 base. This CDR3 contains 14 residues. Per the germline V gene, CDR1 is SEHNR and CDR2 is FQNEAQ (reference sequence). This specimen consisted of PBMCs, obtained in the first trimester of pregnancy. The sequence was obtained from a female donor in good health, serving as a control in a pregnancy study. Some clones in this sample may be carry-over from other donors' samples. This sequence joins TRBV7-9 and TRBJ1-5; 7 bases are a match to TRBD1. CDR3 sequence reads: CASSETGSNQPQHF. The CDR3 nucleotides are TGTGCCAGCAGCGAGACAGGGAGCAATCAGCCCCAGCATTTT.